This T cell receptor (beta chain) was recovered during a study of blood T cell repertoires in COVID-19. Original analysis: Researchers report that nucleated cell counts were estimated from reference gene primer amplification. Sequencing was performed with immunoSEQ multiplex PCR; in TCRdb, only in-frame clones are kept and a portion is missing. V, J and clone size reflect that table, while D and trimming were determined from the DNA. The data show about 140,000 clones, 75% to 90% seen once. The receptor comes from a woman of 80 years or more with acute or convalescent COVID-19. Sequencing used peripheral blood.

CDR3 in amino acids: CASTALERGKDTQYF. Written as DNA, the CDR3 is TGTGCCAGCACGGCCCTGGAGCGGGGGAAAGATACGCAGTATTTT. The chain recombines TRBV2 with TRBJ2-3, with TRBD2 matching over 8 bases. The junction had 11 bases not matched to a gene; V was cut back by 7 bases and J by 5 bases. The CDR3 loop spans 15 amino acids. Germline CDR1 SNHLY, CDR2 FYNNEI.